This TCR beta chain was found in a study of T cell responses to AZD1222 COVID-19 vaccine (dated by TCRdb to about 2021). Broadly, across the study: Because spike-specific TCR depth and breadth did not differ between the two schedules, AZD1222 recipients who got a second dose at roughly 4 weeks were pooled with those who got a second dose at roughly 12 weeks. Trial participants were enrolled by age into 18-55, 56-69 and 70-plus year subgroups, with approximately 160, 26 and 62 TCR-sequenced participants respectively. A total of more than 230 trial participants underwent TCR sequencing, of whom some 210 received two doses of AZD1222 and approximately 25 received two doses of the MenACWY control vaccine. Broad study findings and their caveats: Participants were mostly white British and included more females than males, and it was suggested by the authors that clonal diversity may have been underestimated. Conclusions about previously exposed vaccinees are limited because only a handful of AZD1222 recipients were SARS-CoV-2 seropositive at baseline. In the small 56-69-year group, the increase in depth fell short of significance, most likely because of low power. Because no samples from the day 14 peak response were available, repertoires could be characterized only after the peak T cell response. Vaccine-associated CD4 TCRs spanned the whole spike protein, with dominant responses in regions 160-218 and 743-854. A significant rise in spike-specific TCR breadth and depth was observed after two AZD1222 doses relative to day 0 and relative to MenACWY recipients. Nearly half of unique spike-specific TCRs reportedly recognized epitopes outside regions mutated in the B.1.351 and B.1.1.7 variants.

The CDR3 regions of human TCRbeta chains were analyzed by immunosequencing. Concerning the study's data processing: Repertoire TCRs were matched against a reference library of SARS-CoV-2-specific TCRs generated with the MIRA antigen-specificity platform. Breadth meant the fraction of unique TCRs that were SARS-CoV-2-associated, whereas depth meant the fraction of total T cells that were SARS-CoV-2-associated. Each spike-specific TCR was assigned to its reactive spike region and to a CD4 or CD8 class using the MIRA data. Log10-transformed breadth and depth values were compared by one-way ANOVA with Sidak's multiple comparisons tests. Sourced from immuneACCESS, this table was stored by TCRdb with only in-frame sequences that have V and J called. A share of the clones is absent; for the studies checked, an unresolved V gene accounts for under half, and the remainder has no known explanation. The V and J calls and clone size come from that table; D and trimming were worked out from the DNA. In this sample the table shows approximately 110,000 clones, around 84% of which occur a single time. The biggest ten clones account for more than 6.5% of the sample.

The sample's time point label is to be understood as: baseline before first vaccination. The vaccinee samples were drawn from two UK trials, COV001 and COV002, one of which was a single-blind randomized controlled phase 2/3 trial testing AZD1222 (ChAdOx1 nCoV-19) in healthy adults. For TCRbeta chain sequencing, PBMC samples were collected from trial participants at day 0 and at day 28 after the second dose. Trimming takes 10 bases off V and 6 bases off J; junction bases not matched to a gene: 8. Via the germline V gene, CDR1 is SNHLY and CDR2 FYNNEI. Spanning cysteine to phenylalanine, the CDR3 consists of 13 amino acids. Solely the CDR3 DNA is kept, with 39 bases framed from the first base. As to this clone: The clone's antigen remains unknown. Qualities for individual bases were not recorded, and no much larger clone is one base off.

The rearrangement joined TRBV2 to TRBJ2-7; 11 nucleotides in the junction match TRBD2. The sample consisted of peripheral blood, taken on day 0 of AZD1222 vaccination. The sequence was obtained from an adult in good health. The sequence in DNA is TGTGCCACCACCCGACTAGCGGGACGCGAGCAGTACTTC. Its coded protein is CATTRLAGREQYF.